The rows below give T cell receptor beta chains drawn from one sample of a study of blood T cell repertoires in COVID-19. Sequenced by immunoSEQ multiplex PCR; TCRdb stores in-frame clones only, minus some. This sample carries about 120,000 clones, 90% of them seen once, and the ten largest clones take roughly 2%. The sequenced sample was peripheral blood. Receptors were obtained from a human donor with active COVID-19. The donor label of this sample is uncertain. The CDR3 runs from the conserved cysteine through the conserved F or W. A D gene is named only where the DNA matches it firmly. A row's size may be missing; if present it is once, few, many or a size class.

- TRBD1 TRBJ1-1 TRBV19 TGTGCCAGTAGCCTACAGGGGCGGGGCACTGAAGCTTTCTTT CASSLQGRGTEAFF
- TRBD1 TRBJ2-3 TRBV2 TGTGCCAGCAGTCGGACAGGGGGCACGACAGATACGCAGTATTTT CASSRTGGTTDTQYF
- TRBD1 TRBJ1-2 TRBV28 TGTGCCAGCAGTTTACTTGTGGGACAGGGGGATTCTGGCTACACCTTC CASSLLVGQGDSGYTF
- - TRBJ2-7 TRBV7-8 TGTGCCAGCAGCAACCGGGACAAGAGCTACGAGCAGTACTTC CASSNRDKSYEQYF
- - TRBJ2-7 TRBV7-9 TGTGCCAGCAGCTTAGCGGCCACCTACGAGCAGTACTTC CASSLAATYEQYF
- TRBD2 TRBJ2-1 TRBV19 TGTGCCAGTAGTATGGGAAGCGGGGGGGAACTTGAGCAGTTCTTC CASSMGSGGELEQFF
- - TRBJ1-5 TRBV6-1 TGTGCCAGCAGTGAGCAGGGAGGTAGCGGCAATCAGCCCCAGCATTTT CASSEQGGSGNQPQHF
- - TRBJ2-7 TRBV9 TGTGCCAGCAGCGTAGTCTTGGGGGCCGAGCAGTACTTC CASSVVLGAEQYF
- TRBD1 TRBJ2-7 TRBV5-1 TGCGCCAGCAGCATGACAGGGCGCGAGCAGTACTTC CASSMTGREQYF
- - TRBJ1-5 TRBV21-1 TGTGCCAGCAGCACCGCCAGAGGGGGCCGAAATAGCAATCAGCCCCAGCATTTT CASSTARGGRNSNQPQHF
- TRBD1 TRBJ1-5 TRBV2 TGTGCCAGCAGCCCGGGACAGCCCGGTATGAGCAATCAGCCCCAGCATTTT CASSPGQPGMSNQPQHF
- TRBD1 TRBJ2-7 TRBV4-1 TGCGCCAGCAGCCCTCGGACAGGGGAATACTACGAGCAGTACTTC CASSPRTGEYYEQYF
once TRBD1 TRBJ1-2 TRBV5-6 TGTGCCAGCAGCTTGCAGGGGGCGGCATTCTATGGCTACACCTTC CASSLQGAAFYGYTF
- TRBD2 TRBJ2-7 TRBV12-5 TGTGCTAGTGGTACGGGGGGACGGGGAGAGCAGTACTTC CASGTGGRGEQYF
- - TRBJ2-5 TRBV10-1 TGCGCCAGCAGTGATGAGTGTGTAGAGACACCTCAAGAGACCCAGTACTTC CASSDECVETPQETQYF
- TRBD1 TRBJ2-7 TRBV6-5 TGTGCCAGCAGGGGGACAGGGGAAGGCTACGAGCAGTACTTC CASRGTGEGYEQYF
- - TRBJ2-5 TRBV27 TGTGCCAGCAGTTTCCGGTCAGGGGTCTTCATGCGAGAGACCCAGTACTTC CASSFRSGVFMRETQYF
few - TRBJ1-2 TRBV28 TGTGCCAGCAGTGAAAACAGGGCTAACTATGGCTACACCTTC CASSENRANYGYTF
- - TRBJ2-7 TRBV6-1 TGTGCCAGCAGTGAACGAGTGGAGTACTACGAGCAGTACTTC CASSERVEYYEQYF
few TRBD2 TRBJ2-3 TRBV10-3 TGTGCCATCGGGACCCGCGGGGGGCGAAAACTCACAGATACGCAGTATTTT CAIGTRGGRKLTDTQYF
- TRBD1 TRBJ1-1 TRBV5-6 TGTGCCAGCAGCTTGGCTTATTTGGGGACAGAGAACATGAACACTGAAGCTTTCTTT CASSLAYLGTENMNTEAFF
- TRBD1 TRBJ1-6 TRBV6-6 TGTGCCAGCAGTTACGGGGACAGCTGGAATTCACCCCTCCACTTT CASSYGDSWNSPLHF
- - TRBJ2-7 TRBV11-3 TGTGCCAGCAGCCCCGGGACTCCGAACTCCTACGAGCAGTACTTC CASSPGTPNSYEQYF
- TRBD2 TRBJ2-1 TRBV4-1 TGCGCCAGCAGCCAAGTTCCTAGCGGGGGACACTCCTACAATGAGCAGTTCTTC CASSQVPSGGHSYNEQFF
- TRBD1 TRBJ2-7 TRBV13 TGTGCCAGCAGCCGTCGACAGGGCGACGAGCAGTACTTC CASSRRQGDEQYF
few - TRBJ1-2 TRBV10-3 TGTGCCATCAGTGACGATCAGGGCTATGGCTACACCTTC CAISDDQGYGYTF
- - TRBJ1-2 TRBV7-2 TGTGCCAGCAGCTTTAGTAGTGAAAATTTCTATGGCTACACCTTC CASSFSSENFYGYTF
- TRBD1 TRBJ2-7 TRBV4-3 TGCGCCAGCAGCCACGGCCGGGACAGACCGTACGAGCAGTACTTC CASSHGRDRPYEQYF
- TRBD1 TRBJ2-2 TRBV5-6 TGTGCCAGCAGCCACCGGGACAGGGGGCGTAAGAACACCGGGGAGCTGTTTTTT CASSHRDRGRKNTGELFF
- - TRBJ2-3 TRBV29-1 TGCAGCGTTGAGGGGGGAGCGGGCGAAGATACGCAGTATTTT CSVEGGAGEDTQYF
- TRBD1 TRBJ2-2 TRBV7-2 TGTGCCAGCAGCTTAGTTCAGGGGGCCGGGGAGCTGTTTTTT CASSLVQGAGELFF
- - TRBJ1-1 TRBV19 TGTGCCAGTAGTTGGGGGGGCACTGAAGCTTTCTTT CASSWGGTEAFF
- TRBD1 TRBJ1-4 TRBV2 TGTGCCAGCAGCTCGGACAGGGGGATCGGTTGGGCTAATGAAAAACTGTTTTTT CASSSDRGIGWANEKLFF
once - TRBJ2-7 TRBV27 TGTGCCAGCAGTGTACAGGGATCCTACGAGCAGTACTTC CASSVQGSYEQYF
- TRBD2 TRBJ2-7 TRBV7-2 TGTGCCAGCAGCTTAGGCTCGCGGGGGGGCGGCGAGCAGTACTTC CASSLGSRGGGEQYF
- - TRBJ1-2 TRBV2 TGTGCCAGCAGGGTACAGGGATCCTCTTATGGCTACACCTTC CASRVQGSSYGYTF
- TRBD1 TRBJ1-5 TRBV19 TGTGCCAGTAGGCCCGACAGGGTTAATCAGCCCCAGCATTTT CASRPDRVNQPQHF
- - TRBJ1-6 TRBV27 TGTGCCAGCAGTTTATGGGCCTCAACCTCCTATAATTCACCCCTCCACTTT CASSLWASTSYNSPLHF
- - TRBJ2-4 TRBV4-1 TGCGCCAGCAGCCAAGATACTAGCCGAAACATTCAGTACTTC CASSQDTSRNIQYF
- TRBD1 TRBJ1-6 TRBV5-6 TGTGCCAGCAGCACCCGACAGGGTAGCTCCTATAATTCACCCCTCCACTTT CASSTRQGSSYNSPLHF
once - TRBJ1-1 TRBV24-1 TGTGCCACCGGGGCCGCCGTCGAGGCCACTGAAGCTTTCTTT CATGAAVEATEAFF
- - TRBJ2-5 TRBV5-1 TGCGCCAGCAGCTTGGCCGCAGGGGACAAGACCCAGTACTTC CASSLAAGDKTQYF
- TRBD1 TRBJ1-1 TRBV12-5 TGTGCTAGTGGTCCGGGTGTATTGGCAGGGGGCACTGAAGCTTTCTTT CASGPGVLAGGTEAFF
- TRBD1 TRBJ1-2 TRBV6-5 TGTGCCAGCAGGGTCACCGGGACAGGGGGATATGGCTACACCTTC CASRVTGTGGYGYTF
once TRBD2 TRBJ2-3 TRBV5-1 TGCGCCAGCAGAGGCACTAGCGGGCTAAAACCCACAGATACGCAGTATTTT CASRGTSGLKPTDTQYF
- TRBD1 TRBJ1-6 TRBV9 TGTGCCAGCAGCGCCCTAGACAGGGAGGTTTCACCCCTCCACTTT CASSALDREVSPLHF
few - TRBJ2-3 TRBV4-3 TGCGCCAGCAGCCAAGATTTAAGCACAGATACGCAGTATTTT CASSQDLSTDTQYF
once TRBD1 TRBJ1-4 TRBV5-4 TGTGCCAGCAGCTTGGATCAGGGGGGAGAAAAACTGTTTTTT CASSLDQGGEKLFF
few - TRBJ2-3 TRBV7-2 TGTGCCAGCAGCTCACTCCCAGATACGCAGTATTTT CASSSLPDTQYF
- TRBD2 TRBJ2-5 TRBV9 TGTGCCAGCAGCGTAGTTGGCGGGGGACACCAAGAGACCCAGTACTTC CASSVVGGGHQETQYF
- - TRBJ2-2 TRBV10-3 TGTGCCATCCTCCAAGGAGGCGTTAACACCGGGGAGCTGTTTTTT CAILQGGVNTGELFF
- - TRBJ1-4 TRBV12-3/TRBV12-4 TGTGCCAGCAGTTTTTCGGGGTTAGAGAGACTGTTTTTT CASSFSGLERLFF
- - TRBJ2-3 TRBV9 TGTGCCAGCAGCGTAGAATACGGTGCCACCACCACAGATACGCAGTATTTT CASSVEYGATTTDTQYF
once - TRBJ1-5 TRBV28 TGTGCCAGCAGCCCTATTGTCGGGTTGAGCAATCAGCCCCAGCATTTT CASSPIVGLSNQPQHF
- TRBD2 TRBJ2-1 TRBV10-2 TGCGCCAGCAGTAATAGCGGGAAGCAGTTCTTC CASSNSGKQFF
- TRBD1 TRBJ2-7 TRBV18 TGTGCCAGCTCACCCACAGAGGGGACAGGGAACGAGCAGTACTTC CASSPTEGTGNEQYF
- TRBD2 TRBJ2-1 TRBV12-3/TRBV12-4 TGTGCCAGCAGCGGACTAGCGGGGTCCCGTGAGTTCTTC CASSGLAGSREFF
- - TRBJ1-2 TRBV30 TGTGCCTGGGAGGACAGCTACTATGGCTACACCTTC CAWEDSYYGYTF
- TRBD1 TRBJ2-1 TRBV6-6 TGTGCCAGCAGTTACCGGGACAGGGGCGGTGAGCAGTTCTTC CASSYRDRGGEQFF
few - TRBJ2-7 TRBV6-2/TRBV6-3 TGTGCCAGCAGTTACGTGGGAAGGGGCAGGGTAAGCGAGCAGTACTTC CASSYVGRGRVSEQYF